This TCR beta chain was found in a study of T cell repertoires in cytomegalovirus infection. Trimming cost V 5 bases and J 7 bases, with 19 bases left between them. The CDR3 runs to 15 residues. CDR1 is SGHDT, CDR2 YYEEEE, per germline. This clonotype was detected only a few times. As yet, its antigen is unknown. Study conclusions and caveats: Carriage of CMV together with the relevant HLA was identifiable through cumulative public TCR beta family frequency. Ex vivo, HLA-C-restricted CMV-specific TCR beta clonotypes prevailed over the rest of the response.

TCRdb independently ran MiXCR on the reads; one entry per CDR3 protein. Here the sample spans roughly 280,000 distinct CDR3 sequences, 22% being singletons. This sequence joins TRBV5-6 and TRBJ2-1; D is ambiguous. The clonotype originates from a human donor in good health (CMV status not recorded). Some clones in this sample may be carry-over from other donors' samples. Sequenced here: cultured PBMCs, sampled from culture after CMV antigen stimulation. The CDR3 reads CASSYISTRRNEQFF. CDR3 DNA: TGTGCCAGCAGTTACATTTCGACGCGGCGGAATGAGCAGTTCTTC.